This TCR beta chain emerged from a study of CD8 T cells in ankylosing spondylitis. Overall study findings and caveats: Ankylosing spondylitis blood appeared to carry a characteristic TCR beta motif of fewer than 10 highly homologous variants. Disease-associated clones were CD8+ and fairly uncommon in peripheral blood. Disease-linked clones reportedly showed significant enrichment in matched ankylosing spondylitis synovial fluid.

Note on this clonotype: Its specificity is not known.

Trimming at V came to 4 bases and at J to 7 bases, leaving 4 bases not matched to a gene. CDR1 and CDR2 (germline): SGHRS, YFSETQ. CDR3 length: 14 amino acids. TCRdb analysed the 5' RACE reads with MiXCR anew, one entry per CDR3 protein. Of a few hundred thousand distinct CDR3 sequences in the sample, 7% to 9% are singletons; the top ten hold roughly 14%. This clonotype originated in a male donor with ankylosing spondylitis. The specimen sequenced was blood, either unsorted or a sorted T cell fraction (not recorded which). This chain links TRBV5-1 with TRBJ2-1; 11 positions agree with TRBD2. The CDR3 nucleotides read TGCGCCAGCAGCCAGGGACTAGCGGTGAATGAGCAGTTCTTC. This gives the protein CASSQGLAVNEQFF.